Following are 14 T cell receptor beta chains from one sample sequenced in a study of blood T cell repertoires in COVID-19. Profiled with immunoSEQ multiplex PCR; TCRdb holds only in-frame clones, not every one. Of about 280,000 clones listed, 89% were seen once; the top ten hold approximately 2.2%. Material for sequencing was peripheral blood. The source is a man aged 50 to 59 with acute or convalescent COVID-19.

This CDR3 reads CSAGAGGDTQYF. In nucleotides, the CDR3 is TGCAGCGCTGGGGCCGGGGGGGATACGCAGTATTTT. This chain links TRBV29-1 with TRBJ2-3; 7 bases fit TRBD2. The CDR3 has 12 residues. Germline loops: CDR1 SQVTM, CDR2 ANQGSEA. Losses at the gene ends were 7 bases for V and 6 bases for J; bases not matched to a gene: 7.

V and J are TRBV21-1 and TRBJ2-7; TRBD1 is the table's D call, not checked against the DNA. TRBV21-1 has pseudogene status. CDR3 length: 13 amino acids. Here the CDR3 reads CASSAGDSYEQYF. The CDR3 DNA reads as TGTGCCAGCAGCGCAGGGGACTCCTACGAGCAGTACTTC.

CDR3 loop: CASGYRNEQYF. The CDR3 nucleotides are TGTGCCAGCGGCTACAGGAACGAGCAGTACTTC. V and J are TRBV6-5 and TRBJ2-7; tentative D call: TRBD1 (5 bases). Trimming cost V 8 bases and J 5 bases, with 10 bases left between them. There are 11 residues in the CDR3. CDR1 and CDR2 from the germline V gene are MNHEY and SVGAGI.

In DNA form, the CDR3 reads TGTGCCAGCAATAGCGGGGTCAATGAGCAGTTCTTC. Translation gives CASNSGVNEQFF. The chain has TRBV2 and TRBJ2-1, with TRBD2 identical over 8 bases. CDR1 and CDR2 from the germline V gene are SNHLY and FYNNEI. The CDR3 contains 12 residues. With 7 bases clipped from V and 6 bases from J, the junction kept 2 bases outside the gene matches.

V gene TRBV5-1 combines with J gene TRBJ2-2; tentative D call: TRBD2 (5 bases). There are 15 residues in the CDR3. V lost 7 bases and J 6 bases, leaving 19 bases between the germline ends. Germline V gene lookup returns CDR1 SGHRS and CDR2 YFSETQ. CDR3 region: CASGGELKAAGELFF. The CDR3 DNA is TGCGCCAGCGGTGGGGAGCTAAAGGCCGCCGGGGAGCTGTTTTTT.

This clone was counted a single time. This chain links TRBV5-1 with TRBJ2-7, with 10 bases lining up with TRBD1. In germline, CDR1 is SGHRS, CDR2 YFSETQ. The V segment lost 0 bases and the J segment 3 bases; nucleotides outside the gene matches: 3. The CDR3 runs 15 residues. CDR3 region: CASSLVGDRGYEQYF. In nucleotides, the CDR3 is TGCGCCAGCAGCTTGGTTGGGGACAGGGGCTACGAGCAGTACTTC.

This clone showed up just once. An end of the junction does not agree with germline; a read error may underlie this. The chain combines TRBV7-7 with TRBJ2-5, with D unresolved. There are 13 residues in the CDR3. Per the germline V gene, CDR1 is SSHAT and CDR2 is FNYEAQ (reference sequence). The CDR3 bases are TGTGCTAGCAGCTTTTCTTCGGGTGAGACCCAGTACTTC. Translation: CASSFSSGETQYF.

This chain connects TRBV18 to TRBJ2-5; tentatively, D is TRBD1 (5 bases). Germline V CDR1 and CDR2: KGHSH, LQKENI. V was trimmed by 6 bases and J by 2 bases, leaving 10 bases between them. The CDR3 covers 13 residues. The CDR3 sequence: CASSQGVQETQYF. In nucleotides, the CDR3 is TGTGCCAGCTCTCAGGGCGTTCAAGAGACCCAGTACTTC.

The V call is TRBV5-1, the J call TRBJ1-2; 10 nucleotides align to TRBD1. CDR1 and CDR2 from the germline V gene are SGHRS and YFSETQ. V was pared by 4 bases and J by 6 bases, with 9 bases of the junction left unmatched. This CDR3 comprises 15 residues. The DNA for the CDR3 is TGCGCCAGCAGCCCCCCTAGGGACAGGGGCGATGGCTACACCTTC. Its protein product is CASSPPRDRGDGYTF.

The chain has TRBV7-3 and TRBJ1-1; 7 nucleotides align to TRBD1. V trimming: 5 bases; J trimming: 5 bases; junction bases outside the gene matches: 8. Germline CDR1 is SGHTA and CDR2 is FQGTGA. This CDR3 is built from 14 residues. The CDR3 spells CASSPSTGWTEAFF. The DNA of the CDR3 is TGTGCCAGCAGCCCCTCGACAGGGTGGACTGAAGCTTTCTTT.

The chain has TRBV11-3 and TRBJ2-3; 10 positions agree with TRBD2. Germline lookup yields CDR1 SGHNT and CDR2 YENEEA. The CDR3 is 15 residues long. J lost 4 bases, V lost 4 bases, and 5 bases had no gene match. The CDR3 spells CASSYSGGVSDTQYF. CDR3 DNA: TGTGCCAGCAGCTACAGCGGGGGGGTGTCAGATACGCAGTATTTT.

The V and J genes are TRBV6-5 and TRBJ1-6; D is uncertain. Trimming removed 0 bases at V and 7 bases at J, with 13 bases between. The CDR3 loop spans 16 amino acids. Germline V gene data show CDR1 as MNHEY and CDR2 as SVGAGI. The CDR3 loop is CASSYSSPGTNSPLHF. The CDR3 DNA follows: TGTGCCAGCAGTTACTCGAGTCCGGGAACGAATTCACCCCTCCACTTT.

This chain's CDR3 is CAWSAGTGSPLHF. The CDR3 nucleotides are TGTGCCTGGAGTGCAGGGACAGGTTCACCCCTCCACTTT. The chain couples TRBV30 to TRBJ1-6, with 8 positions matching TRBD1. Germline-derived CDR1 and CDR2 are GTSNPN and SVGIG (reference sequence). Losses at the gene ends were 1 base for V and 9 bases for J; bases not matched to a gene: 2. The CDR3 has 13 amino acids.

This clone appeared a single time. CDR3 sequence reads: CASGRTGSNQPQHF. CDR3 DNA sequence: TGTGCCAGCGGGAGGACAGGATCGAATCAGCCCCAGCATTTT. The J gene is TRBJ1-5, the V gene TRBV2; 7 bases fit TRBD1. The CDR3 sequence is 14 residues long. Germline V gene lookup returns CDR1 SNHLY and CDR2 FYNNEI. Germline trimming cut 8 bases from V and 4 bases from J; bases unmatched to any gene: 8. The variable domain in full, completed from reference TRBV2 and TRBJ1-5, reads EPEVTQTPSHQVTQMGQEVILRCVPISNHLYFYWYRQILGQKVEFLVSFYNNEISEKSEIFDDQFSVERPDGSNFTLKIRSTKLEDSAMYFCASGRTGSNQPQHFGDGTRLSIL.